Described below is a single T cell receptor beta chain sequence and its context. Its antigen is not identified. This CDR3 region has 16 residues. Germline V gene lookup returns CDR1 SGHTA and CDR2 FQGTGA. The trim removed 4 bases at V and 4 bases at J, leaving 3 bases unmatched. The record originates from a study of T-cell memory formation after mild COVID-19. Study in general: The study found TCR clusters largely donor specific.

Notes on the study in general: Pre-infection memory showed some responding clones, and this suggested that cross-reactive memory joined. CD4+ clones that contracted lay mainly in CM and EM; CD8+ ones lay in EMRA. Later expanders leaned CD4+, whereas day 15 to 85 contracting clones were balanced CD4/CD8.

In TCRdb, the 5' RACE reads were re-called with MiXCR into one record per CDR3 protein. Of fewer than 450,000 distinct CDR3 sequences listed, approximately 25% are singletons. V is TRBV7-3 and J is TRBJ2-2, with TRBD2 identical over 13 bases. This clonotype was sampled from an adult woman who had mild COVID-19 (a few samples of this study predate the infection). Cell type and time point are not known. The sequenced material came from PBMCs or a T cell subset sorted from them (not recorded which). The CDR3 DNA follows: TGTGCCAGCAGCTCGGGACTAGCGGGGCCCACCGGGGAGCTGTTTTTT. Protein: CASSSGLAGPTGELFF.